The 31 T cell receptor beta chains below were found in one sample sequenced in a study of PD-1 blockade in classical Hodgkin lymphoma. Time point given: newly diagnosed, previously untreated cHL patient sample. Assay used: immunoSEQ multiplex PCR; TCRdb lists only in-frame clones, some missing. The sample records 20,000 to 25,000 clones, approximately 94% being singletons. Material for sequencing was peripheral blood mononuclear cells (PBMCs). The receptors were gathered from a human donor with classical Hodgkin lymphoma.

This chain connects TRBV2 to TRBJ1-4; D not certain. CDR3 length: 13 residues. CDR1 is SNHLY and CDR2 is FYNNEI in the germline V gene. Trimming pared 8 bases from V and 4 bases from J, leaving 11 bases between. In DNA form, the CDR3 reads TGTGCCAGCCTAAGGGCAGATAATGAAAAACTGTTTTTT. Its translation: CASLRADNEKLFF.

The chain uses TRBV27 and TRBJ2-5; D unclear. The J call could be wrong; TRBJ2-7 is a better fit for the DNA end. The length of the CDR3 is 14 residues. CDR1 and CDR2 from the germline V gene are MNHEY and SMNVEV (reference sequence). Written as DNA, the CDR3 is TGTGCCAGCAGTTTATCCCACGGCGCCTACGAGCAGTACTTC. As protein: CASSLSHGAYEQYF.

This clone qualifies as medium-sized (0.01 to 0.1%). This chain connects TRBV29-1 to TRBJ1-1, with D possibly matching TRBD1 (6 bases). The CDR3 runs to 15 residues. Germline lookup yields CDR1 SQVTM and CDR2 ANQGSEA. V lost 4 bases and J lost 1, with 16 bases in between. For the CDR3, the DNA is TGCAGCGTTGCCGATCCGGGACATTGGAACACTGAAGCTTTCTTT. As protein: CSVADPGHWNTEAFF.

V gene TRBV6-5 combines with J gene TRBJ1-5; TRBD1 is a possible D gene (6 bases). In germline, CDR1 is MNHEY, CDR2 SVGAGI. V was cut by 5 bases and J by 3 bases, with 11 bases left in between. The CDR3 extends over 14 amino acids. The CDR3 coding sequence is TGTGCCAGCAGTCCTACAGGGACCAATCAGCCCCAGCATTTT. Translated: CASSPTGTNQPQHF.

The chain links TRBV12-5 to TRBJ2-5; D not resolved. The germline gives CDR1 LGHNT, CDR2 FRNRAP. V was trimmed by 3 bases and J by 4 bases, leaving 3 bases between them. The CDR3 is made up of 11 amino acids. The CDR3 nucleotides read TGTGCTAGTGGTTTAGGAGAGACCCAGTACTTC. It encodes CASGLGETQYF.

The chain has TRBV9 and TRBJ2-1, with D possibly being TRBD1 (5 bases). The CDR3 sequence is 14 residues long. Germline V CDR1 and CDR2: SGDLS, YYNGEE. The V and J ends lost 4 bases and 8 bases respectively, with 16 bases between them. The CDR3 DNA is TGTGCCAGCAGCCCAGATGTAGGGGCGCATGAGCAGTTCTTC. Residues: CASSPDVGAHEQFF.

The DNA for the CDR3 is TGTGCCAGCAGCTTAGGGACAGGGTACTACGAGCAGTACTTC. Protein sequence: CASSLGTGYYEQYF. V and J are TRBV7-2 and TRBJ2-7; 8 nucleotides align to TRBD1. CDR3 length equals 14 residues. The V gene's germline CDR1 is SGHTA and CDR2 FQGNSA. J gave up 3 bases and V 1 base, and 2 bases lay outside the gene matches.

The rearrangement joins TRBV20-1 to TRBJ2-3, with TRBD2 as a possible D gene (6 bases). Trimming shortened V by 1 base and J by 13 bases, and 12 bases separated the two germline ends. CDR1 and CDR2 from the germline V gene are DFQATT and SNEGSKA (reference sequence). The CDR3 spans 11 residues. The CDR3 loop reads CSARVAALKYF. The CDR3 DNA follows: TGCAGTGCTAGAGTAGCGGCCTTGAAGTATTTT.

In its sample, this clone was seen once. The gene calls are TRBV19 and TRBJ1-1; 8 nucleotides agree with TRBD1. The trim removed 6 bases at V and 4 bases at J, leaving 7 bases unmatched. This CDR3 is 14 amino acids long. Germline lookup yields CDR1 LNHDA and CDR2 SQIVND (reference sequence). The CDR3, as DNA: TGTGCCAGTAGCACACAGGGGGAAGGCACTGAAGCTTTCTTT. This codes for CASSTQGEGTEAFF.

The V and J genes are TRBV27 and TRBJ2-7; TRBD1 matches at 8 bases. This CDR3 is 13 amino acids long. The J segment lost 9 bases and the V segment lost 4 bases, leaving 8 bases of the junction unmatched. The germline gives CDR1 MNHEY, CDR2 SMNVEV (reference sequence). Here the CDR3 reads CASSWNRGWRQYF. DNA for the CDR3: TGTGCCAGCAGTTGGAACAGGGGGTGGCGGCAGTACTTC.

This sequence joins TRBV4-3 and TRBJ2-5; D is perhaps TRBD1 (5 bases). This CDR3 contains 16 residues. The germline CDR1 and CDR2 sequences are LGHNA and YSLEER. V lost 1 base, J lost 2 bases, and 14 bases lay in between. CDR3 protein: CASSQVRGEWQETQYF. CDR3 nucleotides: TGCGCCAGCAGCCAAGTAAGGGGCGAGTGGCAAGAGACCCAGTACTTC.

This chain uses TRBV7-2 with TRBJ2-1, with 8 nucleotides matching TRBD2. The CDR3 covers 18 residues. V lost 5 bases and J lost 8; bases outside the gene matches: 20. Germline V lookup: CDR1 SGHTA, CDR2 FQGNSA. As DNA, the CDR3 is TGTGCCAGCAGCGCCCCTCGTTGGCGGGGGGCGAGGGTATATGAGCAGTTCTTC. Translation: CASSAPRWRGARVYEQFF.

This rearrangement joins TRBV6-5 to TRBJ1-2; D is unclear. This CDR3 comprises 12 residues. Germline V gene lookup returns CDR1 MNHEY and CDR2 SVGAGI. Trimming cost V 10 bases and J 2 bases, with 11 bases left between them. The CDR3 reads CATQPGNYGYTF. DNA for the CDR3: TGTGCCACCCAACCGGGAAACTATGGCTACACCTTC.

The chain joins TRBV29-1 to TRBJ1-5; 9 bases are a match to TRBD1. Germline V gene sequence: CDR1 SQVTM, CDR2 ANQGSEA. J lost 5 bases, V lost 6 bases, and 8 bases had no gene match. CDR3 length: 14 residues. The CDR3, as DNA: TGCAGCGTCTCGACAGGGGGAGAGGATCAGCCCCAGCATTTT. Protein product: CSVSTGGEDQPQHF.

The gene calls are TRBV7-9 and TRBJ2-3, with 10 bases identical to TRBD1. Germline assignment: CDR1 SEHNR and CDR2 FQNEAQ (reference sequence). This CDR3 is 15 amino acids long. V was pared by 4 bases and J by 6 bases, with 7 bases of the junction left unmatched. In DNA, the CDR3 is TGTGCCAGCAGCTGGGACAGGGGAGCAGCGGATACGCAGTATTTT. Its protein is CASSWDRGAADTQYF.

The CDR3 coding sequence is TGTGCCAGCAGCCCCGGGACAGGGCTCCCCCTCCACTTT. Translation gives CASSPGTGLPLHF. The chain joins TRBV5-6 to TRBJ1-6, with 9 positions matching TRBD1. This CDR3 contains 13 residues. J gave up 13 bases and V 4 bases, and 6 bases lay outside the gene matches. Germline CDR1 reads SGHDT; CDR2 reads YYEEEE. Full variable domain (rest looked up from reference TRBV5-6 and TRBJ1-6): DAGVTQSPTHLIKTRGQQVTLRCSPKSGHDTVSWYQQALGQGPQFIFQYYEEEERQRGNFPDRFSGHQFPNYSSELNVNALLLGDSALYLCASSPGTGLPLHFGNGTRLTVT.

Notes on this clone: The final CDR3 position lacks the conserved phenylalanine or tryptophan, pointing to a likely read error. Because the CDR3's place on the DNA is in doubt, the DNA is left out and the CDR3 is given as listed by TCRdb. This chain links TRBV23-1 with TRBJ1-5. TRBV23-1 is filed as an ORF, its function uncertain. The CDR3 is 8 amino acids long, termini counted. CDR3 amino acids: CASSQSIG.

This chain joins TRBV6-1 and TRBJ2-7, with TRBD1 matching 7 bases. Germline V gene lookup returns CDR1 MNHNS and CDR2 SASEGT. CDR3 length equals 13 residues. V dropped 10 bases and J dropped 4; count of bases not matched to a gene: 10. Here the CDR3 DNA reads TGTGCCACCGTCGGGACAGATTATTACGAGCAGTACTTC. Residues: CATVGTDYYEQYF.

V is TRBV5-1 and J is TRBJ2-3, with 7 bases that match TRBD2. Germline CDR1 reads SGHRS; CDR2 reads YFSETQ. J lost 0 bases, V lost 0 bases, and 4 bases had no gene match. This CDR3 comprises 16 residues. The DNA for the CDR3 is TGCGCCAGCAGCTTGGGGGAGGGCCCCAGCACAGATACGCAGTATTTT. Amino acids: CASSLGEGPSTDTQYF.

For the CDR3, the DNA is TGTGCCAGCAGTTACCGACAGACGGATGGCTACACCTTC. Amino acids: CASSYRQTDGYTF. The chain carries TRBV6-6 and TRBJ1-2; possibly TRBD1 for D (5 bases). Germline CDR1 MNHNY, CDR2 SVGAGI (reference sequence). The CDR3 runs 13 residues. Trimming stripped 2 bases from V and 6 bases from J, with 10 bases between.

CDR3 sequence reads: CASSISGSGVEKLFF. DNA of the CDR3: TGTGCCAGCAGTATCTCGGGATCTGGGGTTGAAAAACTGTTTTTT. The J gene is TRBJ1-4, the V gene TRBV28; D is uncertain. CDR3 length equals 15 residues. V was cut by 5 bases and J by 7 bases, with 17 bases left in between. The V gene's germline CDR1 is MDHEN and CDR2 SYDVKM.

J is TRBJ1-5 and V is TRBV18; 9 nucleotides line up with TRBD1. V was clipped by 4 bases and J by 9 bases; unmatched bases: 7. The CDR3 covers 14 residues. Germline assignment: CDR1 KGHSH and CDR2 LQKENI. In DNA, the CDR3 is TGTGCCAGCTCACGGGACAGGGACAATGGGCCCCAGCATTTT. Translating gives CASSRDRDNGPQHF.

The J gene is TRBJ1-3, the V gene TRBV9; D is unresolved. The ends were cut back, 4 bases at V and 0 bases at J, with 11 bases in the middle. The CDR3 spans 15 residues. Germline V gives CDR1 SGDLS, CDR2 YYNGEE. In nucleotides, the CDR3 is TGTGCCAGCAGCTCCCGGGCGACCTCTGGAAACACCATATATTTT. This translates into CASSSRATSGNTIYF.

The chain has TRBV16 and TRBJ1-6, with D maybe TRBD1 (6 bases). This CDR3 has 17 residues. Per germline, CDR1 KGHSY and CDR2 FQNENV. The V end was cut by 6 bases, the J end by 8 bases, with 23 bases between. The CDR3 DNA sequence: TGTGCCAGCAGTCGGCCCCCGCGACAGGCCCCTGATTCACCCCTCCACTTT. Translated, it gives CASSRPPRQAPDSPLHF.

V usage is TRBV7-9 and J usage is TRBJ1-4; no clear D gene. This CDR3 region has 14 residues. Germline CDR1 reads SEHNR; CDR2 reads FQNEAQ (reference sequence). V was pared by 4 bases and J by 8 bases, with 14 bases between. The CDR3 reads CASSSVSIREKLFF. DNA of the CDR3: TGTGCCAGCAGCTCTGTTTCTATCCGAGAAAAACTGTTTTTT. Full variable domain (rest looked up from reference TRBV7-9 and TRBJ1-4): DTGVSQNPRHKITKRGQNVTFRCDPISEHNRLYWYRQTLGQGPEFLTYFQNEAQLEKSRLLSDRFSAERPKGSFSTLEIQRTEQGDSAMYLCASSSVSIREKLFFGSGTQLSVL.

CDR3 amino acids: CASSWGLAGGQETQYF. The CDR3 DNA sequence: TGTGCCAGCAGCTGGGGACTAGCGGGGGGCCAAGAGACCCAGTACTTC. V usage is TRBV7-8 and J usage is TRBJ2-5, with TRBD2 identical over 15 bases. CDR3 length: 16 amino acids. V was clipped by 4 bases and J by 1 base; unmatched bases: 1. Germline-derived CDR1 and CDR2 are SGHVS and FQNEAQ.

The J gene is TRBJ2-7, the V gene TRBV15; D may correspond to TRBD1 or TRBD2 (6 bases each). Germline CDR1 LNHNV, CDR2 YYDKDF (reference sequence). CDR3 length: 14 amino acids. The V and J ends lost 2 bases and 3 bases respectively, with 11 bases between them. The CDR3 region is CATSRFRGGYEQYF. The DNA for the CDR3 is TGTGCCACCAGCAGATTCAGGGGAGGCTACGAGCAGTACTTC. Complete variable domain (other parts from reference TRBV15 and TRBJ2-7): DAMVIQNPRYQVTQFGKPVTLSCSQTLNHNVMYWYQQKSSQAPKLLFHYYDKDFNNEADTPDNFQSRRPNTSFCFLDIRSPGLGDTAMYLCATSRFRGGYEQYFGPGTRLTVT.

The rearrangement links TRBV15 to TRBJ1-5, with D tentatively TRBD1 (5 bases). There are 15 residues in the CDR3. Trimming removed 5 bases at V and 1 base at J, with 12 bases between. Germline V gene lookup returns CDR1 LNHNV and CDR2 YYDKDF (reference sequence). CDR3 coding DNA: TGTGCCACCAGCGGGGGGATAGGAAGCAATCAGCCCCAGCATTTT. It codes for CATSGGIGSNQPQHF.

The chain uses TRBV19 and TRBJ2-2, with D possibly called TRBD1 or TRBD2 (5 bases each). V was trimmed by 6 bases and J by 5 bases, leaving 13 bases between them. The CDR3 has 14 amino acids. Germline V gene sequence: CDR1 LNHDA, CDR2 SQIVND (reference sequence). The CDR3 protein is CASSWGSRTGELFF. CDR3 bases: TGTGCCAGTAGCTGGGGGAGTCGGACCGGGGAGCTGTTTTTT.

The gene calls are TRBV11-2 and TRBJ2-3; D is possibly TRBD2 (7 bases). Trimming left V 3 bases short and J 7 bases short, with 17 bases between. Germline loops: CDR1 SGHAT, CDR2 FQNNGV. The CDR3 sequence is 15 residues long. The CDR3 DNA is TGTGCCAGCAGCTTTAGTGGGGGGGCCATCAATACGCAGTATTTT. Protein product: CASSFSGGAINTQYF.

The chain employs TRBV7-2 and TRBJ2-7; D may be TRBD2 (6 bases). The V gene lost 5 bases and the J gene lost 1 base, with 15 bases spanning the gap. This CDR3 has 15 amino acids. The germline V gene encodes CDR1 SGHTA and CDR2 FQGNSA. This CDR3 is CASSPGADRSYEQYF. CDR3 nucleotides: TGTGCCAGCAGCCCGGGAGCAGACCGATCCTACGAGCAGTACTTC.